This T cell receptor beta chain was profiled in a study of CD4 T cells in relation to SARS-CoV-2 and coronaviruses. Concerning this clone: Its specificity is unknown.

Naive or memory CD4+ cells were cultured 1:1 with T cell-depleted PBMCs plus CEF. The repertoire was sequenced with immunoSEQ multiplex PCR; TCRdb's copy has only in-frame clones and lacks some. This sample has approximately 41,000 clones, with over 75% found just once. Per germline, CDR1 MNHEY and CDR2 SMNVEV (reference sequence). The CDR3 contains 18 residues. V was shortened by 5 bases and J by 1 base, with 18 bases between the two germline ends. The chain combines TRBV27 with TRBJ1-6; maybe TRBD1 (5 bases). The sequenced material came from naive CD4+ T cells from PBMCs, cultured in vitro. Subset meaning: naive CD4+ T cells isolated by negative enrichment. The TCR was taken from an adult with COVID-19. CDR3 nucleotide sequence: TGTGCCAGCAGTCCCTCCGGGGGATTCGTGTCCTATAATTCACCCCTCCACTTT. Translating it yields CASSPSGGFVSYNSPLHF.